This T cell receptor beta chain was sequenced for a study of shared clonotypes between healthy human individuals. Study results and caveats: Enrolling few donors narrowed the genetic and exposure-history diversity that was represented. Sharing across a few donors was seen in around 5% of naive CD4 clonotypes.

Original methodology: Filtering differed for immunoSEQ, which gave only junction sequences without quality scores. Some clones are missing from TCRdb's copy, which holds only in-frame ones; the method was immunoSEQ multiplex PCR. Clone size and the V and J calls come from that table; the DNA yielded D and trimming. The sample records 2 million to 2.5 million clones, about 92% being singletons. All of the donors resided in Nashville, Tennessee, and each was a Caucasian adult. As concerns this clone: Its cognate antigen is unknown.

Per the germline V gene, CDR1 is LGHNA and CDR2 is YNFKEQ. Between the trimmed V and J ends, which lost 4 bases and 3 bases, there was a span of 15 bases. This CDR3 contains 15 residues. This clonotype originated in a man between 18 and 29 years old in good health. Some clones in this sample may be carry-over from other donors' samples. Sequencing used naive CD4+ T cells from PBMCs. Subset denoted: CD45RA+ positively selected. This chain uses TRBV4-2 with TRBJ1-2; perhaps TRBD1 as D (6 bases). This CDR3 is CASSPRQASDYGYTF. The CDR3 DNA sequence: TGTGCCAGCAGCCCCAGACAGGCATCGGACTATGGCTACACCTTC.